This T cell receptor (beta chain) was recorded in a study of cytomegalovirus exposure and HLA in healthy donors. The wider study: Earlier work reported approximately 110 million unique TCR beta sequences from some 170 million T cells.

In its sample, this clone was seen a few times. Antigen unknown. V was pared by 4 bases and J by 5 bases, with 22 bases between. Germline V lookup: CDR1 SGHRS, CDR2 YFSETQ. The CDR3 extends over 16 amino acids. Study-wide findings and caveats: Later, an analysis found that common viral pathogens appeared to be linked with several of the most significant clusters.

Researchers ran the PCR with 60 Vbeta and 13 Jbeta primers. Assay used: immunoSEQ multiplex PCR; TCRdb lists only in-frame clones, some missing. Found here are about 150,000 clones, around four fifths of them singletons; the top ten hold 1.5%. The TCR originated in a woman younger than 35 in good health and CMV-seronegative. This chain uses TRBV5-1 with TRBJ2-7; D gene uncertain. The sequencing sample was made of PBMCs. The CDR3 bases are TGCGCCAGCAGCCCCCTTGGTATGTACAAGTTCGACGAGCAGTACTTC. Amino acid sequence: CASSPLGMYKFDEQYF.